Listed below are T cell receptor beta chains from one sample, sequenced in a study of blood T cell repertoires in COVID-19. The repertoire was sequenced with immunoSEQ multiplex PCR; TCRdb's copy has only in-frame clones and lacks some. This sample carries hundreds of thousands of clones, 70% to 90% of them seen once, and the ten largest clones take more than 6.5%. The source material was peripheral blood. The receptors were sampled from a woman in her 30s who had recovered from COVID-19. The CDR3 runs from the conserved cysteine through the conserved F or W. A D gene is named only where the DNA matches it firmly. Expanded clones get a size class; other rows say once, few or many, or leave the size out.

j_call | v_call | clone_size | d_call | cdr3_nt | cdr3_aa
TRBJ2-2 | TRBV7-3 | - | TRBD2 | TGTGCCAGCAGCTCTAGCGGGGGGTCGAACACCGGGGAGCTGTTTTTT | CASSSSGGSNTGELFF
TRBJ2-5 | TRBV6-5 | - | - | TGTGCCAGCAGTTGGGACTACCAAGAGACCCAGTACTTC | CASSWDYQETQYF
TRBJ2-5 | TRBV7-2 | once | TRBD1 | TGTGCCAGCAGCTTTCTGGGACAGGGGGCCGAGACCCAGTACTTC | CASSFLGQGAETQYF
TRBJ1-2 | TRBV7-2 | - | TRBD1 | TGTGCCAGCAACCCGACAGGGGGCGAAGGACCCTTTCATGGCTACACCTTC | CASNPTGGEGPFHGYTF
TRBJ1-3 | TRBV2 | once | - | TGTGCCAGCAGTGTGGCAGGTTCTGGAAACACCATATATTTT | CASSVAGSGNTIYF
TRBJ1-2 | TRBV7-8 | many | - | TGTGCCAGCAGCCCCGGCAGGGCTTCTAACTATGGCTACACCTTC | CASSPGRASNYGYTF
TRBJ1-2 | TRBV19 | - | - | TGTGCCATCGCCCATACAGGATCCTATGGCTACACCTTC | CAIAHTGSYGYTF
TRBJ1-1 | TRBV20-1 | - | - | TGCACCACCATTCTGGGCTCAATAGCTTTCTTT | CTTILGSIAFF
TRBJ1-1 | TRBV5-6 | - | - | TGTGCCAGCAGCTTGTGGCAGGGGGAAGCTTTCTTT | CASSLWQGEAFF
TRBJ2-2 | TRBV7-3 | - | - | TGTGCCAGCAGCTTAATACCCGCGCCCCGCGCCGGGGAGCTGTTTTTT | CASSLIPAPRAGELFF
TRBJ2-5 | TRBV5-6 | - | TRBD2 | TGTGCCAGCAGCCGCGGGGGGGAGGAAGAGACCCAGTACTTC | CASSRGGEEETQYF
TRBJ2-5 | TRBV20-1 | - | TRBD2 | TGCAGTGCTAGTAACCAGCGGGGGGTCCAAGAGACCCAGTACTTC | CSASNQRGVQETQYF
TRBJ1-1 | TRBV18 | - | - | TGTGCCAGCTCACCACCTAGAGACAGGAATAACACTGAAGCTTTCTTT | CASSPPRDRNNTEAFF
TRBJ1-1 | TRBV7-9 | - | - | TGTGCCAGCAGCTTACAGCCTGCGCAGGATACTTTCTTT | CASSLQPAQDTFF
TRBJ2-2 | TRBV21-1 | few | - | TGTGCCAGCAGCAAAGTAGGGACAGGGGGCTTAAAGGACACCGGGGAGCTGTTTTTT | CASSKVGTGGLKDTGELFF
TRBJ2-2 | TRBV11-2 | - | - | TGTGCCAGCAGCTCGGACAGCACCGGGGAGCTGTTTTTT | CASSSDSTGELFF
TRBJ1-4 | TRBV5-1 | once | - | TGCGCCAGCAGCTCGCGCAGGACTAATGAAAAACTGTTTTTT | CASSSRRTNEKLFF
TRBJ1-4 | TRBV11-2 | - | - | TGTGCCAGCAACTCTCGGGGAGGTGAAAAACTGTTTTTT | CASNSRGGEKLFF
TRBJ2-3 | TRBV3-1/TRBV3-2 | - | - | TGTGCCAGCAGCCACTACACAGATACGCAGTATTTT | CASSHYTDTQYF
TRBJ1-1 | TRBV7-2 | once | - | TGTGCCAGCAGCTCTCCCGGGTACACTGAAGCTTTCTTT | CASSSPGYTEAFF
TRBJ1-5 | TRBV18 | - | - | TGTGCCAGCTCACCGAGGCCTCAAGATCAGCCCCAGCATTTT | CASSPRPQDQPQHF
TRBJ2-1 | TRBV5-1 | once | - | TGCGCCAGCAGCTTAAGCTCGTTCACGGATGAGCAGTTCTTC | CASSLSSFTDEQFF
TRBJ1-5 | TRBV18 | - | - | TGTGCCAGCTCACCACCGGCAGGGTATCAGCCCCAGCATTTT | CASSPPAGYQPQHF
TRBJ1-5 | TRBV2 | - | TRBD1 | TGTGCCAGCAGGAGTCGACAGGGGAGAAAGGATCAGCCCCAGCATTTT | CASRSRQGRKDQPQHF
TRBJ2-3 | TRBV2 | - | TRBD2 | TGTGCCAGCAGTGTAGGACTAGCGGGGGGGCGCACAGATACGCAGTATTTT | CASSVGLAGGRTDTQYF
TRBJ2-4 | TRBV5-1 | - | - | TGCGCCAGCAGCCTCCCACCCCGGGGGGCGGCCAAAAACATTCAGTACTTC | CASSLPPRGAAKNIQYF
TRBJ1-6 | TRBV4-2 | - | - | TGTGCCAGCAGCCCACAGGCGAGCTCCTATAATTCACCCCTCCACTTT | CASSPQASSYNSPLHF
TRBJ1-1 | TRBV5-8 | - | TRBD1 | TGTGCCAGCAGCTCCCTGACGACGACAGGGGCAACTGAAGCTTTCTTT | CASSSLTTTGATEAFF
TRBJ1-1 | TRBV7-2 | - | TRBD1 | TGTGCCAGCAGCTCGGACAGGGTTCGCGCTGAAGCTTTCTTT | CASSSDRVRAEAFF
TRBJ1-5 | TRBV2 | - | - | TGTGCCAGCAGTGTAAGGAGGCAGGGGATGTTCCAGCCCCAGCATTTT | CASSVRRQGMFQPQHF
TRBJ2-3 | TRBV5-6 | - | - | TGTGCCAGCCGCAGGATCCACACAGATACGCAGTATTTT | CASRRIHTDTQYF
TRBJ1-5 | TRBV19 | - | TRBD1 | TGTGCCAGTAGTATGCCGGGACAGAGTAGCAATCAGCCCCAGCATTTT | CASSMPGQSSNQPQHF
TRBJ2-1 | TRBV24-1 | - | - | TGTGCCACCGGGGGGGCACCTATGAGAGAGCAGTTCTTC | CATGGAPMREQFF
TRBJ1-3 | TRBV5-1 | few | - | TGCGCCAGCAGCTTGGAAGCGTACTCTGGAAACACCATATATTTT | CASSLEAYSGNTIYF
TRBJ1-1 | TRBV6-5 | - | - | TGTGCCAGCAGACGTACACAGGGCTTGAACACTGAAGCTTTCTTT | CASRRTQGLNTEAFF